The rows below give T cell receptor beta chains drawn from one sample of a study of T-cell reconstitution after alpha-beta-depleted transplantation in children. In TCRdb, the PCR reads were re-called with MiXCR into one record per CDR3 protein. The data contain just under 350,000 distinct CDR3 sequences, around 16% of them singletons. Specimen: PBMCs, mostly from graft donor cells, collected 360 days after TCRalphabeta/CD19-depleted stem cell transplant. The receptors originated from a male patient between 2 and 15 years old who had a stem cell transplant for acute lymphoblastic leukemia, so the T cells may come from the graft donor. CDR3s include the opening cysteine and the closing phenylalanine or tryptophan. Fields, in order: CDR3 DNA, CDR3 protein, CDR3 length, D gene, J gene, V gene, clone size. The D gene is left open where the match is weak. Expanded clones get a size class; other rows say once, few or many, or leave the size out.

TGTGCCAGCAGTGAAGCGGGAGTCGAAGAGACCCAGTACTTC,CASSEAGVEETQYF,14,NA,TRBJ2-5,TRBV6-1,many
TGTGCCAGCAGCTTGAGGACAGGGCACTCCTACGAGCAGTACTTC,CASSLRTGHSYEQYF,15,TRBD1,TRBJ2-7,TRBV11-2,NA
TGTGCCAGCTTACATGAGCAGTTCTTC,CASLHEQFF,9,NA,TRBJ2-1,TRBV2,many
TGCGCCAGCAGCTTGTTGGCCGGGTCTCAAGAGACCCAGTACTTC,CASSLLAGSQETQYF,15,NA,TRBJ2-5,TRBV5-1,NA
TGTGCCAGCAGTTACTCGAGGGGCCCGACAGGGGTAAATCAGCCCCAGCATTTT,CASSYSRGPTGVNQPQHF,18,TRBD1,TRBJ1-5,TRBV6-5,NA
TGTGCCAGCAGTTTATATAACGGGGCAGGGACCTACGAGCAGTACTTC,CASSLYNGAGTYEQYF,16,NA,TRBJ2-7,TRBV28,few
TGCAGTGCTAGAGATCGTTTGGCCTCGGCGGGAGTTGCAGATACGCAGTATTTT,CSARDRLASAGVADTQYF,18,TRBD2,TRBJ2-3,TRBV20-1,NA
TGTGCCAGCAGCCCCCTTCATCAAGAGACCCAGTACTTC,CASSPLHQETQYF,13,NA,TRBJ2-5,TRBV3-1,NA
NA,CASSFGPGGETQYF,14,NA,TRBJ2-5,TRBV12-3/TRBV12-4,NA
TGTGCCACCAGCAGAGACCCAGGAGGGGGGGGCACAGATACGCAGTATTTT,CATSRDPGGGGTDTQYF,17,NA,TRBJ2-3,TRBV15,NA
TGCAGTGCTAGATACAGGGGCGTTAAAAACATTCAGTACTTC,CSARYRGVKNIQYF,14,TRBD1,TRBJ2-4,TRBV20-1,many
TGCGCCAGCAGCCAAGACCCACAGGGAAGGTCACCCCTCCACTTT,CASSQDPQGRSPLHF,15,NA,TRBJ1-6,TRBV4-1,NA
TGTGCCAGCAGTCGTCTACAGGGGGCAGGGTTCTTC,CASSRLQGAGFF,12,TRBD1,TRBJ2-1,TRBV28,NA
TGTGCCAGCAGCACCCGACAAGACCCCTCCTACGAGCAGTACTTC,CASSTRQDPSYEQYF,15,NA,TRBJ2-7,TRBV5-5,few